The subject of this entry is one T cell receptor beta chain. Its target is not known. This table comes from immunoSEQ multiplex PCR, and its TCRdb copy is limited to in-frame clones, with some not included. Found here are a few million clones, around nine tenths of them singletons; the top ten hold about 0.13%. The data were obtained in a study of shared clonotypes between healthy human individuals. At the level of the study: Each donor's CD4 naive and CD4 memory cells filled three plates apiece, CD8 naive two, and CD8 memory one. The study, taken as a whole, reports: Clonotypes which were not shared had lower generation probabilities than clonotypes that all four donors shared. Estimated richness was generally greater in naive than memory subsets.

The germline gives CDR1 MDHEN, CDR2 SYDVKM. The CDR3 has 12 amino acids. The V and J ends lost 6 bases and 4 bases, in that order; junction bases with no gene match: 2. Donors comprised only Caucasian adults living in Nashville, Tennessee. This TCR was recovered from a man younger than 35 in good health. Specimen: naive CD4+ T cells sorted from blood. This sample's subset: CD45RA+ positively selected. The V gene is TRBV28, the J gene TRBJ2-5; TRBD1 aligns across 7 bases. CDR3 nucleotide sequence: TGTGCCAGCAGCTGGACAGGAGAGACCCAGTACTTC. Amino acid sequence: CASSWTGETQYF.